The TCR beta chain described here comes from a study of high-grade serous ovarian cancer treatment subgroups. Study-level background: Each sample yielded on average approximately 7,700 unique TCR beta rearrangements from about 15,000 reads. Findings and limits, study-wide: Tumors within one patient showed repertoire similarity of about 0.095 to 0.85. Bulk tumor TCR sequencing gave no spatial information.

The table came from immunoSEQ multiplex PCR; TCRdb's copy has only in-frame clones and leaves some out. The table includes about 16,000 clones, 73% detected once. Tumor samples were taken before definitive surgery or chemotherapy. Looked up from germline, CDR1 is MNHEY and CDR2 is SVGAGI. The CDR3 consists of 13 residues. The V gene lost 5 bases and the J gene lost 7 bases, with 9 bases spanning the gap. Note on this clone: Its target is not known.

The chain combines TRBV6-5 with TRBJ1-6; D remains ambiguous. The receptor was isolated from a human donor with high-grade serous ovarian cancer. The sequencing sample was made of tumor tissue. DNA for the CDR3: TGTGCCAGCAGTCCCCGGGGAAATTCACCCCTCCACTTT. This gives the protein CASSPRGNSPLHF.